Given below is one TCR beta chain in context. What it binds is unknown. This sample is part of a study of T cells in narcolepsy. CDR1 is SEHNR, CDR2 FQNEAQ, per germline (reference sequence). The CDR3 extends over 16 amino acids. V gave up 6 bases and J gave up 2 bases; unmatched junction bases: 10. Points from the study as a whole: Same-patient CSF and blood CD4+ T cell clonotypes included HCRT-specific and TRIB2-specific autoreactive ones.

This table comes from immunoSEQ multiplex PCR, and its TCRdb copy is limited to in-frame clones, with some not included. The table shows 20,000 to 25,000 clones, with approximately 84% occurring only once. The chain recombines TRBV7-9 with TRBJ2-4; TRBD1 matches at 7 bases. Source material: CD45RA- memory CD4+ T cells from PBMCs. This receptor was identified in a human donor with narcolepsy. As DNA, the CDR3 is TGTGCCAGCAGTCCCTCCCTGACAGGGACCAAAAACATTCAGTACTTC. Translating it yields CASSPSLTGTKNIQYF.